This T cell receptor (beta chain) was found in a study of naive and memory T cell subsets (dated by TCRdb to about 2017). Background on the whole study: An open-source, UMI-based TCR alpha and beta sequencing pipeline was applied to sorted naive and memory peripheral blood T cell subsets. Complete agreement was observed between the functional CMV T cell responses and the IgG serology results. RNA was DNase-treated and reverse transcribed with TCR constant-region primers, mostly using SuperScript III.

Here is what the overall study found, with its caveats: RNA-based TCR counts may be influenced by expression changes linked to T cell activation and differentiation. In both CD4 and CD8 cells, a rise in Gini index and a fall in Shannon and inverse Simpson diversity were observed from naive through CM, EM and EMRA. A clonotype was defined as a single alpha or beta chain sequence rather than as a paired alpha/beta receptor. The repertoire findings for the naive and memory subsets could not be validated against a ground truth, as none was available. A power law was followed by TCR abundance, with an exponent that differed between naive and memory subsets but was consistent across the three individuals. Once error correction was done, more than 90% of naive TCR sequences showed up just once, which made the naive abundance distributions much steeper than those of the memory subsets.

The method behind the library was UMI-ligation and nested PCR. The beta constant-region primer was an equimolar mix of two oligonucleotides covering both TRBC1 and TRBC2. Four rounds of PCR, combining the SP2 primer with nested alpha and beta constant-region primers, were used to amplify the ligated cDNA. A single-stranded oligonucleotide bearing the SP2 primer plus a 12-nucleotide UMI was ligated onto the 3' end of the cDNA by T4 RNA ligase 1. Incubation of the ligation reaction was carried out at 16 degrees C for roughly 20-25 hours. To avoid over-amplification, PCR2 was usually performed as a SYBR Green qPCR and halted once a predetermined threshold was reached. Every purification after the first one was done using Agencourt AMPure XP magnetic beads. Library quantification was done by Qubit, followed by a TapeStation check on which the main peak was expected at around 650 bp. Sequencing of the pooled libraries was done on an Illumina MiSeq using v2 2x251 paired-end kits, which typically yielded roughly 0.95-2.2 million reads per sample. Each sample's library went into the pool at around 4 nM, and roughly 4.5-7.5% PhiX was added to help with cluster recognition. From the authors' description of their analysis: V and J genes were assigned to Demultiplexor-processed FASTQ reads by Decombinator through tag matching, with a single base-pair mismatch being allowed. By using UMIs, Collapsinator corrected both sequencing errors and the frequency errors caused by PCR heterogeneity. CDR3Translator translated TCRs and extracted CDR3s from the conserved cysteine to the FGXG phenylalanine, flagging non-productive sequences. Gini, Shannon entropy and inverse Simpson indices were calculated on repertoires subsampled to equal numbers of UMI-defined TCRs. Within the linear range, a power law was fitted to clonotype abundance distributions using maximum likelihood. On one naive CD8 sample, the pipeline and MIGEC gave similar UMI counts, unique TCR numbers and clonal distributions. Repertoires were searched for 7,322 CMV-associated CDR3 sequences compiled from VDJdb and a published dataset. TCRdb reprocessing: public reads trimmed at Q25 with fastp, clones called with MiXCR, in-frame beta chains kept. Rows matching on CDR3 protein sequence are summarized as one entry with the most common DNA and genes. None of the V and J calls come from the authors' own analysis; TCRdb made them. Present in this sample are 30,000 to 40,000 distinct CDR3 sequences, 15% to 20% of which were seen just once. The ten most abundant clones make up less than 3.5% of the sample.

The CDR1 and CDR2 encoded by the germline V gene are MDHEN and SYDVKM. V and J are truncated by 5 bases and 6 bases respectively, leaving an intervening sequence of 13 bases. The CDR3, cysteine through phenylalanine, is 13 amino acids long. Here the CDR3 DNA is all that survives: 39 bases in frame from base 1. From the second PCR step on, the TCR alpha and beta chain libraries were amplified in separate reactions. To determine each donor's CMV status, fresh PBMCs were stimulated overnight with CMV viral lysate, and IFNgamma production from CD4+ T cells was then assessed. Miltenyi beads were used first to positively select CD4 T cells, and CD8 T cells were then positively selected from the CD4-negative fraction. After staining for CD3, CD4, CD8, CD45RA, CD27 and a live/dead dye, cells were sorted on a BD Aria II into four subsets based on CD45RA and CD27. Effector memory cells were sorted as CD45RA-CD27-, whereas EMRA cells were sorted as CD45RA+CD27-. Blood came from a few healthy volunteers, each fractionated into CD4 and CD8 T cells and then into four differentiation subsets. About 120 ml of peripheral blood was collected from each donor, and PBMC were isolated from the blood using Ficoll-Paque PLUS density-gradient centrifugation. After sorting, cells were lysed in RLT buffer, RNA was extracted using a Qiagen RNeasy kit, and the extracted RNA was stored at -80 degrees C.

This clonotype was seen a handful of times. The target of this receptor is not known. One base away there is no much larger clone; base qualities are not given. The sample consisted of effector memory CD4+ T cells from blood. The cell subset or site label of this sample denotes: effector memory, CD45RA- CD27-. The receptor comes from a human donor in good health. The chain is assembled from TRBV28 and TRBJ1-1; no D gene call is confident. In nucleotide form, the sequence is TGTGCCAGCAGTCAATCTTATTCTGCTGAAGCTTTCTTT. This sequence encodes CASSQSYSAEAFF.